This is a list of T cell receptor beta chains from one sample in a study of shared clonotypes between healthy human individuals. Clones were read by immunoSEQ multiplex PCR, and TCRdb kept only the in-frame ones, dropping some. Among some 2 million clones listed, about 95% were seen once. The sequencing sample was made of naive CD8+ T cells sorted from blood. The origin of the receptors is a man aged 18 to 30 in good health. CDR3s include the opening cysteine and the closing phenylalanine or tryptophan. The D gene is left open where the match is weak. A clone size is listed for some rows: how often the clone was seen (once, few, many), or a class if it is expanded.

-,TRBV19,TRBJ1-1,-,TGTGCCAGTACCCCAAGGGATATGAACACTGAAGCTTTCTTT,CASTPRDMNTEAFF
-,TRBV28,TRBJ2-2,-,TGTGCCAGCAGTTTATCGCAGGCTGGAACCGGGGAGCTGTTTTTT,CASSLSQAGTGELFF
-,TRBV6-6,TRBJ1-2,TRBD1,TGTGCCAGCAGTAAACAAGACCACAGGGGGCTCTATGGCTACACCTTC,CASSKQDHRGLYGYTF
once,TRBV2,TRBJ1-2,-,TGTGCCAGCAGTGAAAACCAGGGCTTTGCCTATGGCTACACCTTC,CASSENQGFAYGYTF
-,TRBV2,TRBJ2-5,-,TGTGCCAGCAGTGAAGCACCCTTCCAGAAGGAGACCCAGTACTTC,CASSEAPFQKETQYF
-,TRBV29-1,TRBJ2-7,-,TGCAGCGTGGGGTTGGAAGGGTACGAGCAGTACTTC,CSVGLEGYEQYF
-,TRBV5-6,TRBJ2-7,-,TGTGCCAGCAGCTTGGGACAGCTAGCTGGGGAGCAGTACTTC,CASSLGQLAGEQYF
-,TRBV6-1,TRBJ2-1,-,TGTGCCAGCAGTGAAGGACCAGGAGACACCTCCTACAATGAGCAGTTCTTC,CASSEGPGDTSYNEQFF
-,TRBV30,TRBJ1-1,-,TGTGCCTGGAGTTCCGGAGGGGCCACTGAAGCTTTCTTT,CAWSSGGATEAFF
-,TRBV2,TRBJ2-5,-,TGTGCCTCCCCTGGGGCTAGCCAAGAGACCCAGTACTTC,CASPGASQETQYF
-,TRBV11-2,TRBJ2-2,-,TGTGCCAGCAGCTTAGGATCGAACACCGGGGAGCTGTTTTTT,CASSLGSNTGELFF
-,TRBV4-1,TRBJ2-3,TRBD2,TGCGCCAGCAGCCAACAGGGACTAGCGGGGACCACAGATACGCAGTATTTT,CASSQQGLAGTTDTQYF
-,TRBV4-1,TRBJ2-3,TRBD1,TGCGCCAGCAGCATCCAGGGGGTTTCCACAGATACGCAGTATTTT,CASSIQGVSTDTQYF
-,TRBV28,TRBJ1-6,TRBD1,TGTGCCAGCACCTTGAGGGGTTGGACAGGGCTCCACTTT,CASTLRGWTGLHF
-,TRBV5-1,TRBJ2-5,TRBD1,TGCGCCAGTGGAACAGGGGGCCTAGAGACCCAGTACTTC,CASGTGGLETQYF
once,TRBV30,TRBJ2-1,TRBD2,TGTGCCTGGAGTGTACCCCACTCCGGGACTAGCGGGGTGGTTTCGTTCTTC,CAWSVPHSGTSGVVSFF
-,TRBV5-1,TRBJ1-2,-,TGCGCCAGCAGCTTGACCGAGAACTATGGCTACACCTTC,CASSLTENYGYTF
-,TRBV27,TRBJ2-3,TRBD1,TGTGCCGGCGGACAGGACACAGATACGCAGTATTTT,CAGGQDTDTQYF
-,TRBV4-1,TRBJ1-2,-,TGCGCCAGCAGCCAAGACTGGGCCACTAACTATGGCTACACCTTC,CASSQDWATNYGYTF
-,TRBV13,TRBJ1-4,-,TGTGCCAGCAGCTTAAGGCAGCAAAATGAAAAACTGTTTTTT,CASSLRQQNEKLFF
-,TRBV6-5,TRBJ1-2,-,TGTGCCAGCAGTTACTCGAGGTGGCGCAGTGACTATGGCTACACCTTC,CASSYSRWRSDYGYTF
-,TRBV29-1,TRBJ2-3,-,TGCAGCCCATGGATACGTACAGGGATGAGCGGCCCAGATACGCAGTATTTT,CSPWIRTGMSGPDTQYF
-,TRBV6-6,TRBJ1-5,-,TGTGCCAGCAGTTATCCCGATGCGGGTCAGCCCCAGCATTTT,CASSYPDAGQPQHF
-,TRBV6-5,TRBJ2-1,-,TGTGCCAGCAGTTACGCTGCTCGCCACAATGAGCAGTTCTTC,CASSYAARHNEQFF
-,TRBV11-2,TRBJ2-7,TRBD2,TGTGCCAGCAGCCCGGGACTAGCGGCCACCTACGAGCAGTACTTC,CASSPGLAATYEQYF
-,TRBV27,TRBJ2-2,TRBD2,TGTGCCAGCAGTCCGGCGGGGGTCGAGGGGCCCGGGGAGCTGTTTTTT,CASSPAGVEGPGELFF
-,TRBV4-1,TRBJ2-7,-,TGCGCCAGCAGCCAAGGCGGGCTCTCCTACGAGCAGTACTTC,CASSQGGLSYEQYF
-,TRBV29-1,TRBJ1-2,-,TGCAGCGTTGAAGCTGGGGCGGGAGGCTACACCTTC,CSVEAGAGGYTF
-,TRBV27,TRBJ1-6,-,TGTGCCAGCAGTTTAGGCAGCGAAGTGACCCTCCACTTT,CASSLGSEVTLHF
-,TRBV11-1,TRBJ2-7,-,TGTGCCAGCACCTCGACAGACGGGTACGACGAGCAGTACTTC,CASTSTDGYDEQYF
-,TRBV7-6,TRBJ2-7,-,TGTGCCAGCAGCGAAAAGGAAGGCTACGAGCAGTACTTC,CASSEKEGYEQYF
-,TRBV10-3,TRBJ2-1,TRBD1,TGTGCCATCGCCGGGACAGGGGGCTATGAGCAGTTCTTC,CAIAGTGGYEQFF
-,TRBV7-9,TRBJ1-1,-,TGTGCCAGCAGCTCGCCCCACAGGCCGGGTGGAACTGAAGCTTTCTTT,CASSSPHRPGGTEAFF
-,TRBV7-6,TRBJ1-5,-,TGTGCCAGCAGCTTAGAAGGGACGGGGCAGCCCCAGCATTTT,CASSLEGTGQPQHF
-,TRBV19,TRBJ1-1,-,TGTGCCAGTAGTATCAGTCTGGGCGCGGTGAACACTGAAGCTTTCTTT,CASSISLGAVNTEAFF
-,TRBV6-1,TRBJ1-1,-,TGTGCCAGCAGTGAACGGGGCCGGAACACTGAAGCTTTCTTT,CASSERGRNTEAFF
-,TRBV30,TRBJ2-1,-,TGTGCCTGGAATCCTCTTACGGATGAGCAGTTCTTC,CAWNPLTDEQFF
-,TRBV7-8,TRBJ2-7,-,TGTGCCAGCAGCTTAGAATTGAGGGAACCTCCAGTACGGGAGCAGTACTTC,CASSLELREPPVREQYF
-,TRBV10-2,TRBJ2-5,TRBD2,TGCGCCAGCATGGAAGTTAGGGGACTAGCTACTCGGGGGGAGACCCAGTACTTC,CASMEVRGLATRGETQYF
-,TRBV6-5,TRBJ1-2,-,TGTGCCAGCAGTTACGGGGTGGGGGAGTATGGCTACACCTTC,CASSYGVGEYGYTF
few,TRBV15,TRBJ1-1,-,TGTGCCACCAGCAGATCGGTACTGATGAACACTGAAGCTTTCTTT,CATSRSVLMNTEAFF
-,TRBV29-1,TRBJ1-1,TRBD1,TGCAGCGTTGGATTACTACCCGGGACAGGGGGCGAAGCTTTCTTT,CSVGLLPGTGGEAFF
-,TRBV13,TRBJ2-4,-,TGTGCCAGCAGCGCATTACCGGGCCAGGGCAAAAACATTCAGTACTTC,CASSALPGQGKNIQYF
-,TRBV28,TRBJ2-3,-,TGTGCCAGCAGTTACAGTTGGGGCACAGATACGCAGTATTTT,CASSYSWGTDTQYF
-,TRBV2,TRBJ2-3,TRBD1,TGTGCCAGCGGGGGACAGGGTTCGGATACGCAGTATTTT,CASGGQGSDTQYF
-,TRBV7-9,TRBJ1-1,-,TGTGCCAGCAGCCTCACACTGCAGCTAGAAGCTTTCTTT,CASSLTLQLEAFF
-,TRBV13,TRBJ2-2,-,TGTGCCAGCAGCTTAGGCCTAGAGAACACCGGGGAGCTGTTTTTT,CASSLGLENTGELFF
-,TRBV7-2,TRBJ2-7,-,TGTGCCAGCACTGAAGGGGGGTACTACGAGCAGTACTTC,CASTEGGYYEQYF
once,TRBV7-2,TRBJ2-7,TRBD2,TGTGCCAGCAGCTCGTGGACTAGCGGGTACGAGCAGTACTTC,CASSSWTSGYEQYF
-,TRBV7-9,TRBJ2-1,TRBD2,TGTGCCAGCAGATCCTTAGGTAGCGGGAGCGGTGAGCAGTTCTTC,CASRSLGSGSGEQFF